The following is a T cell receptor beta chain sequence with its context. What it recognizes is unknown. The method was immunoSEQ multiplex PCR; TCRdb's version includes in-frame clones alone and lacks a portion of them. The top ten hold approximately 16% of the sample, which has roughly 120,000 clones, 70% to 90% seen once. The data stem from a study of T cell responses to AZD1222 COVID-19 vaccine. Study-level points and caveats: Unmutated variant regions reportedly attract nearly half of all spike-specific TCRs.

CDR1 is SGHAT and CDR2 is FQNNGV in the germline V gene. The germline V and J ends were trimmed by 3 bases and 8 bases, with 10 bases remaining between them. The length of the CDR3 is 13 residues. This chain connects TRBV11-2 to TRBJ1-4; tentative D call: TRBD1 (6 bases). The sequence derives from an adult who received the AZD1222 COVID-19 vaccine. Source: peripheral blood, taken 28 days after the second AZD1222 dose. CDR3 region: CASSLGGLEKLFF. DNA of the CDR3: TGTGCCAGCAGCTTGGGGGGCTTAGAAAAACTGTTTTTT.